This T cell receptor beta chain was captured in a study of cytomegalovirus exposure and HLA in healthy donors. Across the whole study: Counted in an early data release were about 85 million unique TCRs from HLA-typed donors.

Notes on this clone: Antigen unknown.

Study results and limitations: The authors listed approximately 150 TCR beta chains as cytomegalovirus-associated. In an earlier analysis, most TCR beta V segments were productive about 87% or about 30% of the time. Available immune exposure information covered CMV serostatus only.

The CDR3 runs 14 residues. V lost 5 bases and J lost 5, with 13 bases in between. Germline loops: CDR1 MDHEN, CDR2 SYDVKM. The PCR employed 60 Vbeta primers together with 13 Jbeta primers. Clones were read by immunoSEQ multiplex PCR, and TCRdb kept only the in-frame ones, dropping some. The table has under 110,000 clones, around three quarters seen once. The genes are TRBV28 and TRBJ2-1; TRBD2 might be the D (5 bases). The sample taken for sequencing was PBMCs. This sequence was found in a woman aged 45 to 65 in good health and CMV-seropositive. CDR3 in amino acids: CASSPLRVDNEQFF. The CDR3, as DNA: TGTGCCAGCAGTCCCTTGAGGGTAGACAATGAGCAGTTCTTC.